This entry lists 27 T cell receptor beta chains sequenced from one sample in a study of cytomegalovirus exposure and HLA in healthy donors. It was with 60 Vbeta and 13 Jbeta primers that the PCR ran. The protocol was immunoSEQ multiplex PCR, while the TCRdb copy is restricted to in-frame clones and leaves out a portion. Among around 62,000 clones listed, around 80% were seen once. Specimen: PBMCs. These receptors originate from a man aged 35-49 years in good health and CMV-seronegative.

The chain is built from TRBV6-5 and TRBJ1-2; 9 bases map to TRBD1. V shed 6 bases, J shed 7 bases, and the junction held 3 bases outside the gene matches. The CDR3 loop spans 12 amino acids. Per the germline V gene, CDR1 is MNHEY and CDR2 is SVGAGI. The CDR3 DNA is TGTGCCAGCAGGGGGACAGGGTCTGGCTACACCTTC. Translation: CASRGTGSGYTF.

The chain is built from TRBV29-1 and TRBJ2-6; D is unclear. The V end lost 4 bases, the J end lost 5 bases, and 6 bases lay between the germline ends. CDR1 and CDR2 (germline): SQVTM, ANQGSEA. This CDR3 contains 12 residues. CDR3 DNA: TGCAGCGTTGCTGACAGGGCCAACGTCCTGACTTTC. Protein: CSVADRANVLTF.

The chain carries TRBV6-5 and TRBJ2-5; 7 nucleotides agree with TRBD1. Losses at the gene ends were 6 bases for V and 5 bases for J; bases not matched to a gene: 9. The V gene's germline CDR1 is MNHEY and CDR2 SVGAGI. CDR3 length equals 14 residues. The CDR3 sequence is CASRLGQLSETQYF. CDR3 bases: TGTGCCAGCAGATTGGGACAGCTGAGCGAGACCCAGTACTTC.

The J gene is TRBJ1-5, the V gene TRBV19, with 9 positions matching TRBD1. V was pared by 6 bases and J by 2 bases, with 17 bases of the junction left unmatched. CDR3 length: 19 residues. From germline, CDR1 is LNHDA and CDR2 SQIVND (reference sequence). CDR3 residues: CASRNRGTGGAGGNQPQHF. The CDR3 DNA reads as TGTGCCAGTAGGAACCGGGGAACAGGGGGCGCTGGGGGCAATCAGCCCCAGCATTTT.

The chain carries TRBV28 and TRBJ2-7; TRBD2 might be the D (7 bases). V was clipped by 3 bases and J by 0 bases, with 18 bases between them. Germline V CDR1 and CDR2: MDHEN, SYDVKM. The CDR3 spans 17 residues. CDR3 protein: CASSFPKGGGSSYEQYF. The CDR3 nucleotides are TGTGCCAGCAGTTTCCCTAAGGGGGGCGGGAGCTCCTACGAGCAGTACTTC.

The V gene is TRBV4-1, the J gene TRBJ2-2, with 12 bases lining up with TRBD2. Germline trimming cut 6 bases from V and 1 base from J; bases unmatched to any gene: 3. This CDR3 has 16 amino acids. Germline assignment: CDR1 MGHRA and CDR2 YSYEKL. In DNA, the CDR3 is TGCGCCAGCAGGCGACTAGCGGGGGAGAACACCGGGGAGCTGTTTTTT. This sequence encodes CASRRLAGENTGELFF.

This clone was recorded only once. The chain has TRBV5-1 and TRBJ2-3, with TRBD1 as a possible D gene (6 bases). Deletions cut 0 bases from V and 0 bases from J, with 8 bases between. This CDR3 region has 15 residues. Germline-derived CDR1 and CDR2 are SGHRS and YFSETQ. Here the CDR3 DNA reads TGCGCCAGCAGCTTGGGGACAGCTAGCACAGATACGCAGTATTTT. This sequence encodes CASSLGTASTDTQYF. The full variable domain, completed using reference TRBV5-1 and TRBJ2-3, is KAGVTQTPRYLIKTRGQQVTLSCSPISGHRSVSWYQQTPGQGLQFLFEYFSETQRNKGNFPGRFSGRQFSNSRSEMNVSTLELGDSALYLCASSLGTASTDTQYFGPGTRLTVL.

The rearrangement uses TRBV6-6 and TRBJ2-1; no firm D call. Trimming removed 6 bases at V and 6 bases at J, with 6 bases between. This CDR3 is 11 amino acids long. CDR1 is MNHNY, CDR2 SVGAGI, per germline (reference sequence). The DNA of the CDR3 is TGTGCCAGCAGCCCCAGCAATGAGCAGTTCTTC. Translation: CASSPSNEQFF.

This clone was recorded once. The conserved phenylalanine or tryptophan is not found at the CDR3 terminus, so this likely reflects a read error. The chain employs TRBV28 and TRBJ1-1; D ambiguous. This CDR3 is built from 16 residues. V was clipped by 3 bases and J by 3 bases, with 17 bases between them. The V gene's germline CDR1 is MDHEN and CDR2 SYDVKM. CDR3 DNA sequence: TGTGCCAGCAGTTTTCGCAGGTATGGGGTGGACACTGAAGCTTTCCTT. It encodes CASSFRRYGVDTEAFL.

V is TRBV14 and J is TRBJ2-1, with 13 nucleotides matching TRBD2. There are 16 residues in the CDR3. V shed 2 bases and J 9 bases; nucleotides not matched to a gene: 7. Germline-derived CDR1 and CDR2 are SGHDN and FVKESK. The CDR3 reads CASSQPTSGRAGEQFF. The CDR3 coding sequence is TGTGCCAGCAGCCAACCTACTAGCGGGAGGGCCGGTGAGCAGTTCTTC.

DNA of the CDR3: TGTGCCAGCACCGCGGACAGCCGCACCGGGGGCTACACCTTC. The encoded protein is CASTADSRTGGYTF. The chain employs TRBV7-2 and TRBJ1-2; tentatively, D is TRBD1 (6 bases). Germline-derived CDR1 and CDR2 are SGHTA and FQGNSA. The CDR3 is made up of 14 amino acids. Trimming removed 7 bases at V and 8 bases at J, with 20 bases between.

The chain carries TRBV7-3 and TRBJ1-1, with a possible D match to TRBD1 (6 bases). The V gene's germline CDR1 is SGHTA and CDR2 FQGTGA. Trimming cost V 4 bases and J 4 bases, with 13 bases left between them. CDR3 length: 14 residues. This chain's CDR3 is CASSSQGGSTEAFF. The CDR3 DNA sequence: TGTGCCAGCAGCTCACAGGGTGGAAGCACTGAAGCTTTCTTT. The entire variable domain, with the rest obtained from reference TRBV7-3 and TRBJ1-1, is as follows: GAGVSQTPSNKVTEKGKYVELRCDPISGHTALYWYRQSLGQGPEFLIYFQGTGAADDSGLPNDRFFAVRPEGSVSTLKIQRTERGDSAVYLCASSSQGGSTEAFFGQGTRLTVV.

The J gene is TRBJ2-1, the V gene TRBV29-1, with 8 bases lining up with TRBD1. Trimming at V came to 0 bases and at J to 0 bases, leaving 4 bases not matched to a gene. Looked up from germline, CDR1 is SQVTM and CDR2 is ANQGSEA. The CDR3 consists of 16 residues. The CDR3, as DNA: TGCAGCGTTGAAGATCGACAGGGGCGCTCCTACAATGAGCAGTTCTTC. Protein sequence: CSVEDRQGRSYNEQFF.

The rearrangement links TRBV6-1 to TRBJ2-5; 7 bases align to TRBD1. The J call is doubtful: the DNA matches TRBJ2-7 better. The CDR3 loop spans 13 amino acids. Germline CDR1 MNHNS, CDR2 SASEGT. CDR3 sequence (DNA): TGTGCCAGCAGGAAACAGGGGACCTACGAGCAGTACTTC. Its translation is CASRKQGTYEQYF.

The genes are TRBV7-9 and TRBJ1-4; D is uncertain. Per germline, CDR1 SEHNR and CDR2 FQNEAQ (reference sequence). V was shortened by 2 bases and J by 3 bases, with 7 bases between the two germline ends. CDR3 length: 14 residues. This CDR3 reads CASSLLGANEKLFF. The CDR3 DNA sequence: TGTGCCAGCAGCTTACTCGGGGCTAATGAAAAACTGTTTTTT.

V and J are TRBV6-1 and TRBJ2-1; a possible D gene is TRBD1 (5 bases). CDR3 length: 15 amino acids. Between the trimmed V and J ends, which lost 7 bases and 3 bases, there was a span of 16 bases. CDR1 is MNHNS, CDR2 SASEGT, per germline. The CDR3 DNA reads as TGTGCCAGCATGAGCGCACAGGTCGACTACAATGAGCAGTTCTTC. This translates into CASMSAQVDYNEQFF.

The chain combines TRBV15 with TRBJ2-5; 7 bases agree with TRBD1. Looked up from germline, CDR1 is LNHNV and CDR2 is YYDKDF (reference sequence). V trimming: 0 bases; J trimming: 11 bases; junction bases outside the gene matches: 12. The CDR3 sequence is 15 residues long. CDR3 loop: CATSRDNRGLGEQYF. As DNA, the CDR3 is TGTGCCACCAGCAGAGATAACAGGGGCCTGGGGGAGCAGTACTTC.

V gene TRBV27 combines with J gene TRBJ1-5, with 7 bases matching TRBD1. CDR3 size: 16 residues. V was pared by 5 bases and J by 0 bases, with 7 bases of the junction left unmatched. The germline gives CDR1 MNHEY, CDR2 SMNVEV (reference sequence). The CDR3 bases are TGTGCCAGCAGTCCCCGGACAGGTTATAGCAATCAGCCCCAGCATTTT. Its protein product is CASSPRTGYSNQPQHF.

J is TRBJ2-1 and V is TRBV5-1, with TRBD2 identical over 16 bases. In germline, CDR1 is SGHRS, CDR2 YFSETQ. V shed 4 bases and J 8 bases; nucleotides not matched to a gene: 6. The CDR3 is made up of 16 amino acids. The CDR3 nucleotides read TGCGCCAGCAGCCGCGGGACTAGCGGGGGGGGCGATGAGCAGTTCTTC. It yields the protein CASSRGTSGGGDEQFF.

This clone was detected once. The rearrangement links TRBV5-4 to TRBJ1-2, with a weak D call TRBD1 (5 bases). CDR1 and CDR2 from the germline V gene are SGHNT and YYREEE (reference sequence). The CDR3 has 15 amino acids. Trimming shortened V by 2 bases and J by 2 bases, and 13 bases separated the two germline ends. CDR3 bases: TGTGCCAGCAGCTTAAGGGGCGGGAGCAACTATGGCTACACCTTC. Its protein product is CASSLRGGSNYGYTF.

The chain links TRBV27 to TRBJ2-1; TRBD2 agrees at 8 bases. After removal of 7 bases from V and 4 bases from J, the junction contained 9 bases not matched to a gene. Germline V lookup: CDR1 MNHEY, CDR2 SMNVEV (reference sequence). This CDR3 is 15 amino acids long. This CDR3 is CASTLRSGSYNEQFF. The CDR3 region has the DNA TGTGCCAGCACCCTAAGAAGCGGGAGTTACAATGAGCAGTTCTTC.

CDR3 nucleotides: TGTGCCAGCAGATTAGCGGGGGCCCGATACAATGAGCAGTTCTTC. Its translation is CASRLAGARYNEQFF. This chain connects TRBV6-5 to TRBJ2-1; 9 bases match TRBD2. V lost 6 bases to trimming and J lost 4 bases; unmatched junction nucleotides: 7. CDR1 is MNHEY and CDR2 is SVGAGI in the germline V gene. The CDR3 length is 15 residues.

A single count supports this clone. The chain has TRBV6-6 and TRBJ2-1; TRBD2 aligns across 7 bases. This CDR3 is built from 14 residues. The J segment lost 0 bases and the V segment lost 11 bases, leaving 7 bases of the junction unmatched. Germline V gene lookup returns CDR1 MNHNY and CDR2 SVGAGI (reference sequence). In nucleotides, the CDR3 is TGTGCCGCGCGCGGGGGACGCTCCTACAATGAGCAGTTCTTC. Translating gives CAARGGRSYNEQFF.

The chain carries TRBV4-1 and TRBJ2-1; a possible D gene is TRBD1 (6 bases). V lost 0 bases, J lost 9 bases, and 12 bases lay in between. CDR1 and CDR2 from the germline V gene are MGHRA and YSYEKL. The length of the CDR3 is 14 residues. The CDR3 DNA reads TGCGCCAGCAGCCAAGACTTAAGGGGGAGTGAGCAGTTCTTC. It codes for CASSQDLRGSEQFF.

This rearrangement joins TRBV7-9 to TRBJ2-3, with TRBD1 matching over 7 bases. The CDR3 totals 13 residues. Looked up from germline, CDR1 is SEHNR and CDR2 is FQNEAQ (reference sequence). The ends lost 5 bases at V and 6 bases at J; junction bases unmatched: 5. In nucleotides, the CDR3 is TGTGCCAGCAGCACCCCGACAGGGGATACGCAGTATTTT. This codes for CASSTPTGDTQYF. The complete variable domain, with remaining parts taken from reference TRBV7-9 and TRBJ2-3, reads DTGVSQNPRHKITKRGQNVTFRCDPISEHNRLYWYRQTLGQGPEFLTYFQNEAQLEKSRLLSDRFSAERPKGSFSTLEIQRTEQGDSAMYLCASSTPTGDTQYFGPGTRLTVL.

The rearrangement links TRBV29-1 to TRBJ2-2; possible D gene TRBD1, 6 bases. The length of the CDR3 is 14 residues. Trimming removed 5 bases at V and 3 bases at J, with 13 bases between. Germline CDR1 is SQVTM and CDR2 is ANQGSEA. The CDR3 DNA reads as TGCAGCGTTCTCTACAGGGCGGACACCGGGGAGCTGTTTTTT. Translated, it gives CSVLYRADTGELFF.

This chain connects TRBV28 to TRBJ2-1, with 7 nucleotides matching TRBD2. This CDR3 spans 15 amino acids. The germline gives CDR1 MDHEN, CDR2 SYDVKM. The V segment lost 6 bases and the J segment 2 bases; nucleotides outside the gene matches: 7. As DNA, the CDR3 is TGTGCCAGCAGCCCTTCCGGGAGGACCTACAATGAGCAGTTCTTC. It is translated as CASSPSGRTYNEQFF.